The clone carrying this TCR beta chain was recorded many times. No antigen is known for it. The source of the sample is a study of regulatory T cells in long-lasting Graves disease. This CDR3 has 13 residues. The germline gives CDR1 SGHTA, CDR2 FQGNSA. Trimming removed 0 bases at V and 4 bases at J, with 7 bases between. Time point described: newly diagnosed GD, antithyroid drugs for less than 3 months. Extracted PBMC RNA gave rise to the TCR library. TCR beta libraries were built with iRepertoire HTBI primers and Arm-PCR of CDR3 regions. From the multiplex PCR reads, TCRdb called clonotypes with MiXCR, one entry per CDR3 protein. There are roughly 220,000 distinct CDR3 sequences in the sample; approximately 16% occur only once, and over 20% lies in the top ten. Study findings and constraints: TCR diversity was lower in persistent Graves' patients than in newly diagnosed ones. Accuracy may have been reduced by the small sample size.

The sequencing here drew on peripheral blood mononuclear cells (PBMCs), taken at new diagnosis, from a patient treated with antithyroid drugs. This chain links TRBV7-2 with TRBJ2-7, with D unclear. The clonotype comes from a female donor with Graves disease. CDR3 DNA: TGTGCCAGCAGCTTAGCGCGTTCTTACGAGCAGTACTTC. Translation: CASSLARSYEQYF.